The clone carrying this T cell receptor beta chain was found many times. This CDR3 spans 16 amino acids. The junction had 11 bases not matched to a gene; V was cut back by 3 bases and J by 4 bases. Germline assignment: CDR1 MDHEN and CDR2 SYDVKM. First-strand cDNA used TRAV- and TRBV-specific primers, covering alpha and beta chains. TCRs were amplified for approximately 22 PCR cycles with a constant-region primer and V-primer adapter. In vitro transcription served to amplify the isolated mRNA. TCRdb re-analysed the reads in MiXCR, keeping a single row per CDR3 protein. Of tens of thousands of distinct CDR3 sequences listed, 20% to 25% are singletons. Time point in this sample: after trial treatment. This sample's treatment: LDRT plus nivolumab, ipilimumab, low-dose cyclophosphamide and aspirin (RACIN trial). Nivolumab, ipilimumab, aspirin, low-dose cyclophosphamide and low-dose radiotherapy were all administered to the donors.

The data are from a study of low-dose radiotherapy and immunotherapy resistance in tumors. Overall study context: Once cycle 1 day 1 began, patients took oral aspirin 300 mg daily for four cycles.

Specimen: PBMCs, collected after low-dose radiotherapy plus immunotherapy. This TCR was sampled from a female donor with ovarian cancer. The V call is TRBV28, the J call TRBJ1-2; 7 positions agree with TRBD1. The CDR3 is CASSFKGAAFGYGYTF. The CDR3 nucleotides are TGTGCCAGCAGTTTTAAGGGGGCCGCATTCGGCTATGGCTACACCTTC.